The sequence of this T cell receptor (beta chain) was determined in a study of blood T cell repertoires in COVID-19 (dated by TCRdb to 2020 to 2022). Background on the whole study: The collaborator samples originated in the United States, Italy and Spain and spanned the acute and convalescent phases of COVID-19. The prospective study material was composed of cDNA or gDNA derived from T cells, B-cell-depleted T cells, or PBMCs. Deeply sampled blood TCRbeta repertoires from subjects exposed to, actively infected with, or recovered from COVID-19 were included in the dataset. A freely available public database, intended as a resource for researchers studying the immune response to SARS-CoV-2, is where the repertoires were released. Samples came from the ongoing ImmuneRACE study (first 160 participants) plus 1,254 subjects from 6 global collaborators. The sample metadata nearly always contained a de-identified subject ID, COVID-19 status, age in years and sex. HLA class I and class II types, where available, came from metadata supplied by the sample provider rather than from assay-based typing.

V is reduced by 5 bases and J by 3 bases, leaving a spacing of 11 bases between them. CDR1 and CDR2, looked up from the germline V gene, are MDHEN and SYDVKM. The CDR3 holds 13 amino acids from the cysteine to the phenylalanine. This entry keeps only the CDR3 DNA: 39 bases, framed from base 1. Here is what the overall study found, with its caveats: Clinical and demographic metadata were provided uncurated, with the amount varying by source and participant.

A note on this clone: The antigen it recognizes is unknown. There are no base qualities to consult, and no much larger clone falls within one base.

The immunoSEQ Assay, a bias-controlled multiplex PCR, was used to amplify TCRbeta CDR3 regions from genomic DNA. Regarding the original processing steps: Nucleated cell counts per sample were estimated from amplification of reference gene primers within the assay. To quantify the absolute abundance of each unique TCRbeta CDR3 rearrangement, sequence reads were collapsed and filtered. For each sample, productive Simpson clonality was calculated by taking the square root of Simpson's diversity index across productive rearrangements. TCRdb re-hosts the immuneACCESS table, in-frame sequences only. Its copies lack some clones; in the studies checked, an unresolved V gene accounts for under half of them, and the cause for the rest is not known. V, J and clone size derive from that table, while D and trimming were established from the DNA sequence. The sample yields approximately 270,000 clones; 75% to 90% were counted once. The ten largest clones take up approximately 0.84% of the sample.

Each collaborating institution followed its own protocols to collect whole blood in K2EDTA tubes. For TCRbeta analysis, collaborators shipped samples as frozen whole blood, isolated PBMCs, or DNA extracted from either of those sample types. This sequence was found in a man under 40 with acute or convalescent COVID-19. What was sequenced was peripheral blood. The chain couples TRBV28 to TRBJ2-7; perhaps TRBD1 is the D gene, with 5 bases matching. The DNA sequence is given as TGTGCCAGCAGTGGACATATTGTCTACGAGCAGTACTTC. Its translation reads: CASSGHIVYEQYF. The reference TRBV28 and TRBJ2-7 proteins fill in what lies around the CDR3, so the full variable domain reads DVKVTQSSRYLVKRTGEKVFLECVQDMDHENMFWYRQDPGLGLRLIYFSYDVKMKEKGDIPEGYSVSREKKERFSLILESASTNQTSMYLCASSGHIVYEQYFGPGTRLTVT.